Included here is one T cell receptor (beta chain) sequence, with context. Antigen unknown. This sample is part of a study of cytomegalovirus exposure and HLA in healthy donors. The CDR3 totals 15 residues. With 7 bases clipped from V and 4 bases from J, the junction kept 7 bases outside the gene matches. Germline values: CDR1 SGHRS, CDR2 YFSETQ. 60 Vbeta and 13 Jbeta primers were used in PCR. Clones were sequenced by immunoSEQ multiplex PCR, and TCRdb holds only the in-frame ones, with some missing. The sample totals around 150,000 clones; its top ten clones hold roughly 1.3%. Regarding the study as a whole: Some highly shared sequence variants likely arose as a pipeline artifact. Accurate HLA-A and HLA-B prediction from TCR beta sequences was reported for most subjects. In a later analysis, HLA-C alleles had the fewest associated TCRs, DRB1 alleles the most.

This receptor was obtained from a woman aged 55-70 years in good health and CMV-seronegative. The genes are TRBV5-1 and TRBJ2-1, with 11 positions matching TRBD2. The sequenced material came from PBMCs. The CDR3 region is CASGPGTSGYNEQFF. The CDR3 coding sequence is TGCGCCAGCGGCCCCGGGACTAGCGGTTACAATGAGCAGTTCTTC.